This T cell receptor (beta chain) appears in the sequencing data of a study of shared clonotypes between healthy human individuals. Investigators spread the genomic DNA of each subset evenly over several immunoSEQ plates. The authors' processing: ImmunoSEQ sequences covered only the junction and lacked quality scores; filtering therefore differed. Repertoires were generated with immunoSEQ multiplex PCR, while TCRdb's copy carries only in-frame clones and drops some. The DNA gave D and trimming, while V, J and clone size come from that table. The sample has approximately 1.9 million clones; just under 95% are singletons. Germline-derived CDR1 and CDR2 are SQVTM and ANQGSEA. Trimming shortened V by 1 base and J by 0 bases, and 12 bases separated the two germline ends. The CDR3 has 15 amino acids. Only CD45RO-negative cells positively selected for CCR7 counted as naive CD8 cells, so terminally differentiated effector memory CD45RA+ cells were excluded.

The rearrangement uses TRBV29-1 and TRBJ1-1; D is uncertain. Source material: naive CD8+ T cells from PBMCs. This sequence originates from a man aged 18 to 30 in good health. Some clones in this sample may be carry-over from other donors' samples. Written as DNA, the CDR3 is TGCAGCGTTGAAGGGTCCCGAGGGATGAACACTGAAGCTTTCTTT. Its protein product is CSVEGSRGMNTEAFF.